The 22 T cell receptor beta chains in this list originate from one sample, sequenced in a study of shared clonotypes between healthy human individuals. The protocol was immunoSEQ multiplex PCR, while the TCRdb copy is restricted to in-frame clones and leaves out a portion. The sample lists some 2.3 million clones; just over 90% were seen once. Source material: naive CD4+ T cells from PBMCs. Described subset: CD45RA+ positively selected. Receptor source: a man younger than 35 in good health. Some clones in this sample may be carry-over from other donors' samples.

The genes are TRBV28 and TRBJ2-3; 9 positions agree with TRBD2. CDR1 and CDR2 (germline): MDHEN, SYDVKM. CDR3 length equals 15 residues. V lost 4 bases to trimming and J lost 3 bases; unmatched junction nucleotides: 5. The chain's CDR3 is CASSSRGRGTDTQYF. CDR3 sequence (DNA): TGTGCCAGCAGTTCCCGCGGGAGGGGTACAGATACGCAGTATTTT. The full variable domain, its missing parts supplied by reference TRBV28 and TRBJ2-3, is DVKVTQSSRYLVKRTGEKVFLECVQDMDHENMFWYRQDPGLGLRLIYFSYDVKMKEKGDIPEGYSVSREKKERFSLILESASTNQTSMYLCASSSRGRGTDTQYFGPGTRLTVL.

This chain joins TRBV5-1 and TRBJ2-7, with D tentatively TRBD2 (6 bases). The CDR3 extends over 15 amino acids. CDR1 is SGHRS, CDR2 YFSETQ, per germline. V shed 1 base and J shed 2 bases, with 13 bases lying between them. CDR3 DNA sequence: TGCGCCAGCAGCTTGACACTAGGGACTCCCTACGAGCAGTACTTC. Residues: CASSLTLGTPYEQYF.

CDR3 bases: TGTGCCTGGATGGGGCTAGCGGGAGGGCCAGATACGCAGTATTTT. Its translation: CAWMGLAGGPDTQYF. V is TRBV30 and J is TRBJ2-3; 12 bases are shared with TRBD2. Germline CDR1 GTSNPN, CDR2 SVGIG (reference sequence). This CDR3 contains 15 residues. The V and J ends lost 4 bases and 4 bases, in that order; junction bases with no gene match: 6.

V is TRBV5-4 and J is TRBJ2-7, with D possibly being TRBD2 (5 bases). Trimming stripped 4 bases from V and 4 bases from J, with 12 bases between. This CDR3 has 13 amino acids. The V gene's germline CDR1 is SGHNT and CDR2 YYREEE (reference sequence). The CDR3 loop is CASSLASRYEQYF. As DNA, the CDR3 is TGTGCCAGCAGCCTGGCTAGCAGATACGAGCAGTACTTC.

The chain is built from TRBV5-1 and TRBJ2-7; a weak D match, TRBD1 (6 bases). V was cut by 0 bases and J by 2 bases, with 12 bases left in between. There are 15 residues in the CDR3. Per the germline V gene, CDR1 is SGHRS and CDR2 is YFSETQ. This CDR3 reads CASSLGQVRTYEQYF. DNA for the CDR3: TGCGCCAGCAGCTTGGGACAGGTGCGCACCTACGAGCAGTACTTC.

V and J are TRBV27 and TRBJ2-7; 9 bases map to TRBD1. The CDR3 is 15 residues long. The germline V gene has CDR1 MNHEY and CDR2 SMNVEV (reference sequence). Trimming took 6 bases from V and 4 from J; bases not matched to a gene: 10. CDR3 loop: CASRRGTGKSYEQYF. CDR3 nucleotides: TGTGCCAGCAGACGAGGGACAGGGAAGTCGTACGAGCAGTACTTC.

The chain employs TRBV7-6 and TRBJ2-2, with D tentatively TRBD2 (5 bases). The V and J ends lost 1 base and 3 bases respectively, with 9 bases between them. Germline CDR1 reads SGHVS; CDR2 reads FNYEAQ. The CDR3 has 15 amino acids. In nucleotides, the CDR3 is TGTGCCAGCAGCTTAGAACTAGTGTACACCGGGGAGCTGTTTTTT. Translated: CASSLELVYTGELFF.

The V call is TRBV7-9, the J call TRBJ2-7, with TRBD1 identical over 9 bases. Germline V gives CDR1 SEHNR, CDR2 FQNEAQ (reference sequence). J lost 7 bases, V lost 5 bases, and 6 bases had no gene match. The CDR3 spans 13 residues. CDR3 sequence: CASSPVTGGEQYF. CDR3 nucleotides: TGTGCCAGCAGCCCCGTGACAGGGGGAGAGCAGTACTTC.

This chain uses TRBV28 with TRBJ1-3; D perhaps matches TRBD1 (5 bases). Per germline, CDR1 MDHEN and CDR2 SYDVKM. Trimming pared 1 base from V and 1 base from J, leaving 11 bases between. The CDR3 length is 16 residues. In nucleotides, the CDR3 is TGTGCCAGCAGTTTATCATGGGGGGGGTCTGGAAACACCATATATTTT. Translation gives CASSLSWGGSGNTIYF.

In this sample, this clone turned up a few times. V is TRBV7-9 and J is TRBJ1-1; TRBD1 might be the D (5 bases). This CDR3 spans 10 amino acids. Trimming removed 8 bases at V and 11 bases at J, with 12 bases between. Germline V gene data show CDR1 as SEHNR and CDR2 as FQNEAQ (reference sequence). The CDR3 DNA reads TGTGCCAGCTTGGGGGTAGGGGCTTTCTTT. Protein product: CASLGVGAFF.

This clone was seen a single time. This chain connects TRBV27 to TRBJ2-5; 15 nucleotides align to TRBD2. V gave up 3 bases and J gave up 5 bases; unmatched junction bases: 7. Germline V CDR1 and CDR2: MNHEY, SMNVEV (reference sequence). CDR3 length: 17 amino acids. DNA of the CDR3: TGTGCCAGCAGTTTTCACGGACTAGCGGGAGGGCGGGAGACCCAGTACTTC. Translation: CASSFHGLAGGRETQYF.

The chain recombines TRBV14 with TRBJ2-7; D is perhaps TRBD2 (5 bases). The CDR3 loop spans 13 amino acids. In germline, CDR1 is SGHDN, CDR2 FVKESK. Trimming removed 0 bases from V and 3 bases from J, with 6 bases in between. The CDR3 DNA follows: TGTGCCAGCAGCCAAGAGGACTTCTACGAGCAGTACTTC. Amino acids: CASSQEDFYEQYF.

This rearrangement joins TRBV15 to TRBJ2-2, with TRBD2 matching over 12 bases. CDR3 size: 16 residues. V shed 4 bases and J 7 bases; nucleotides not matched to a gene: 7. Germline loops: CDR1 LNHNV, CDR2 YYDKDF (reference sequence). CDR3 in DNA: TGTGCCACCAGCACTCGGACTAGCGGGGTGGGCGGGGAGCTGTTTTTT. It codes for CATSTRTSGVGGELFF. Full variable domain (remainder filled in from reference TRBV15 and TRBJ2-2): DAMVIQNPRYQVTQFGKPVTLSCSQTLNHNVMYWYQQKSSQAPKLLFHYYDKDFNNEADTPDNFQSRRPNTSFCFLDIRSPGLGDTAMYLCATSTRTSGVGGELFFGEGSRLTVL.

CDR3 sequence reads: CASSRGGRQLVSPQHF. The CDR3 DNA reads as TGTGCCAGTTCGAGGGGGGGTCGACAGCTCGTATCGCCCCAGCATTTT. This sequence joins TRBV27 and TRBJ1-5; D possibly corresponds to TRBD1 (6 bases). The ends were cut back, 9 bases at V and 9 bases at J, with 27 bases in the middle. This CDR3 is 16 amino acids long. Germline V gene lookup returns CDR1 MNHEY and CDR2 SMNVEV (reference sequence).

This clone was counted only a few times. Written as DNA, the CDR3 is TGCGCCAGCAGTAGGCCAGGGTGGACTGAAGCTTTCTTT. It yields the protein CASSRPGWTEAFF. This chain connects TRBV10-1 to TRBJ1-1, with D perhaps matching TRBD1 (5 bases). CDR3 size: 13 residues. CDR1 and CDR2 (germline): WNHNN, SYGVQD (reference sequence). V lost 5 bases and J 5 bases, leaving 12 bases between the germline ends.

The rearrangement links TRBV6-1 to TRBJ2-4, with D possibly being TRBD1 or TRBD2 (6 bases each). CDR1 and CDR2 from the germline V gene are MNHNS and SASEGT. CDR3 length equals 17 residues. The germline V and J ends were trimmed by 0 bases and 6 bases, with 18 bases remaining between them. The chain's CDR3 is CASSEAIRGLFRNIQYF. The CDR3 DNA follows: TGTGCCAGCAGTGAAGCAATCCGGGGGCTCTTCCGAAACATTCAGTACTTC.

The chain combines TRBV28 with TRBJ2-3, with TRBD2 as a possible D gene (5 bases). The germline V and J ends were trimmed by 5 bases and 1 base, with 13 bases remaining between them. This CDR3 has 15 amino acids. Germline lookup yields CDR1 MDHEN and CDR2 SYDVKM. In nucleotides, the CDR3 is TGTGCCAGCAGTCCACGGGGATGGGGCACAGATACGCAGTATTTT. Translating it yields CASSPRGWGTDTQYF.

CDR3 amino acids: CASSLGGTGFNQPQHF. The DNA of the CDR3 is TGTGCCAGCAGTTTAGGAGGGACAGGCTTCAATCAGCCCCAGCATTTT. The V call is TRBV28, the J call TRBJ1-5, with 8 bases identical to TRBD1. This CDR3 is built from 16 residues. Germline CDR1 is MDHEN and CDR2 is SYDVKM. J lost 3 bases, V lost 2 bases, and 6 bases had no gene match.

This clone appeared a single time. The chain has TRBV19 and TRBJ2-2; the D is unclear. Trimming pared 1 base from V and 1 base from J, leaving 7 bases between. Germline-derived CDR1 and CDR2 are LNHDA and SQIVND (reference sequence). The CDR3 spans 15 residues. CDR3 region: CASSIGRRNTGELFF. Written as DNA, the CDR3 is TGTGCCAGTAGTATAGGAAGACGGAACACCGGGGAGCTGTTTTTT. Full variable domain (missing parts from reference TRBV19 and TRBJ2-2): DGGITQSPKYLFRKEGQNVTLSCEQNLNHDAMYWYRQDPGQGLRLIYYSQIVNDFQKGDIAEGYSVSREKKESFPLTVTSAQKNPTAFYLCASSIGRRNTGELFFGEGSRLTVL.

The CDR3 sequence: CASSPPGQGSEAFF. The CDR3 bases are TGTGCCAGCAGCCCACCGGGACAGGGGTCTGAAGCTTTCTTT. This chain uses TRBV5-4 with TRBJ1-1, with TRBD1 matching 10 bases. This CDR3 comprises 14 residues. Germline loops: CDR1 SGHNT, CDR2 YYREEE (reference sequence). Trimming took 4 bases from V and 6 from J; bases not matched to a gene: 6.

The V and J genes are TRBV7-2 and TRBJ1-1, with TRBD1 as a possible D gene (5 bases). V lost 1 base to trimming and J lost 6 bases, with 15 bases between them. CDR1 is SGHTA and CDR2 is FQGNSA in the germline V gene. This CDR3 has 15 residues. The CDR3: CASSLEGPARAEAFF. The CDR3 DNA reads TGTGCCAGCAGCTTAGAGGGACCCGCGAGGGCTGAAGCTTTCTTT.

The chain uses TRBV28 and TRBJ1-5; D ambiguous. CDR1 MDHEN and CDR2 SYDVKM come from the germline V gene. V gave up 3 bases and J gave up 5 bases, with 8 bases separating them. The CDR3 spans 13 residues. This CDR3 reads CASSFPDHQPQHF. The DNA of the CDR3 is TGTGCCAGCAGTTTCCCGGATCATCAGCCCCAGCATTTT.